This record covers a single TCR beta chain. This sample stems from a study of Tregs in tolerant kidney transplant recipients. Measured with immunoSEQ multiplex PCR; TCRdb has only the in-frame clones, and not every one. The sample contains fewer than 150,000 clones, roughly 93% of which appear only once. This receptor was taken from a human donor in good health. The sample comprised CD4+ T cells from blood.

CDR3 amino acids: CASSAREGSGGYGYTF. The CDR3 nucleotides read TGTGCCAGCAGCGCTCGAGAGGGCTCAGGGGGCTATGGCTACACCTTC. The chain has TRBV9 and TRBJ1-2, with TRBD1 matching 7 bases. The CDR3 consists of 16 residues. CDR1 is SGDLS, CDR2 YYNGEE, per germline. Trimming cost V 3 bases and J 4 bases; bases outside gene matches: 12.